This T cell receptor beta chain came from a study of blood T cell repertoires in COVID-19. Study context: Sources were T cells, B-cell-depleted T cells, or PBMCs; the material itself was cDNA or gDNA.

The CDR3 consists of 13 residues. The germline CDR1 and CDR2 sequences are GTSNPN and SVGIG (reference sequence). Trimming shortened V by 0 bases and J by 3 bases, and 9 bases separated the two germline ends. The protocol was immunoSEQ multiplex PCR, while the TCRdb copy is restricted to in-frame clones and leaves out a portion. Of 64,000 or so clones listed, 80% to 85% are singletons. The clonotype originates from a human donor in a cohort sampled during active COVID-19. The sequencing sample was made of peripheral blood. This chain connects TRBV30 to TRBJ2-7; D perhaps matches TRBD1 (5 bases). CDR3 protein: CAWSVLGRYEQYF. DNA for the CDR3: TGTGCCTGGAGTGTACTGGGGCGCTACGAGCAGTACTTC.